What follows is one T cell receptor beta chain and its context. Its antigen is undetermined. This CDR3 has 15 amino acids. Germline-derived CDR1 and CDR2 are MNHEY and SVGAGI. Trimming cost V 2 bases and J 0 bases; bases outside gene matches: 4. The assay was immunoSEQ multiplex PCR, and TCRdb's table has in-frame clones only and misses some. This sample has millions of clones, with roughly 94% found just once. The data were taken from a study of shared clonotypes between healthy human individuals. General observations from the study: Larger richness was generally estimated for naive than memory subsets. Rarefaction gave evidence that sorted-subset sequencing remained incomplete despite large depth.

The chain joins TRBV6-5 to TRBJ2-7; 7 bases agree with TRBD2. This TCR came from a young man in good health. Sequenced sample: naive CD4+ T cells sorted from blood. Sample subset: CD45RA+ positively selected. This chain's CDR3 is CASSYERGNSYEQYF. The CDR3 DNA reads TGTGCCAGCAGTTACGAGCGGGGTAACTCCTACGAGCAGTACTTC.